The clone carrying this T cell receptor (beta chain) was seen more than once but under ten times. Sequenced by immunoSEQ multiplex PCR; TCRdb stores in-frame clones only, minus some. This sample carries around 52,000 clones, approximately 90% of them seen once, and the ten largest clones take under 35%. The CDR3 has 14 amino acids. The V gene end was trimmed by 2 bases and the J gene end by 5 bases; junction bases not matched to a gene: 4. Germline CDR1 KGHSH, CDR2 LQKENI. These data come from a study of blood T cell repertoires in COVID-19. The specimen was peripheral blood. The chain joins TRBV18 to TRBJ1-1, with 8 bases fitting TRBD1. The receptor was derived from a woman older than 75 with acute or convalescent COVID-19. CDR3 DNA sequence: TGTGCCAGCTCACCAACAGGGGGTCTTACTGAAGCTTTCTTT. It encodes CASSPTGGLTEAFF.